This entry describes one T cell receptor beta chain. Antigen specificity is unknown. The entry originates in a study of cytomegalovirus exposure and HLA in healthy donors. Study-wide points: The likely explanation for a cluster of highly shared sequence variants was sequencing artifact. In a later analysis, V- and J-gene trimming of beta chains associated with a DCLRE1C missense variant, replicated independently.

PCR employed 60 Vbeta and 13 Jbeta primers. The table came from immunoSEQ multiplex PCR; TCRdb's copy has only in-frame clones and leaves some out. The table has some 90,000 clones, 80% to 85% seen once. This CDR3 comprises 14 residues. CDR1 and CDR2 (germline): ENHRY, SYGVKD. Between the trimmed V and J ends, which lost 6 bases and 5 bases, there was a span of 17 bases. This TCR derives from a man aged 35 to 55 in good health and CMV-seronegative. This chain uses TRBV10-3 with TRBJ2-7, with D tentatively TRBD2 (5 bases). The sequenced sample was PBMCs. CDR3: CAISAGMRTNEQYF. The CDR3 DNA follows: TGTGCCATCAGCGCCGGGATGCGAACTAACGAGCAGTACTTC.